The 20 T cell receptor beta chains below were found in one sample sequenced in a study of cytomegalovirus exposure and HLA in healthy donors. 13 Jbeta primers and 60 Vbeta primers were used for the PCR. Method: immunoSEQ multiplex PCR; TCRdb's copy keeps in-frame clones and lacks some. The sample holds 250,000 or so clones, nearly 95% seen once. Sample: PBMCs. These receptors all stem from a girl aged 2-10 years in good health and CMV-seronegative.

The J gene is TRBJ1-3, the V gene TRBV7-2, with D possibly being TRBD1 (6 bases). The germline V gene has CDR1 SGHTA and CDR2 FQGNSA. V lost 5 bases, J lost 0 bases, and 20 bases lay in between. The length of the CDR3 is 18 residues. For the CDR3, the DNA is TGTGCCAGCAGCCCCGTGGTTGCCAGGGGTAGCTCTGGAAACACCATATATTTT. Translation: CASSPVVARGSSGNTIYF.

The chain uses TRBV5-1 and TRBJ2-6; a possible D gene is TRBD1 (5 bases). This CDR3 has 17 amino acids. V lost 0 bases and J 0 bases, leaving 10 bases between the germline ends. The germline gives CDR1 SGHRS, CDR2 YFSETQ. The CDR3 DNA sequence: TGCGCCAGCAGCTTGGTGTCAGGGCCCTCTGGGGCCAACGTCCTGACTTTC. This gives the protein CASSLVSGPSGANVLTF.

The table lists this clone with a count of one. Other nucleotide sequences in the sample specify the same CDR3. The rearrangement joins TRBV10-3 to TRBJ1-1, with a tentative D call TRBD1 (5 bases). This CDR3 has 16 residues. CDR1 is ENHRY, CDR2 SYGVKD, per germline. Deletions cut 5 bases from V and 2 bases from J, with 18 bases between. CDR3 in amino acids: CAISPKVRGYNTEAFF. The CDR3 coding sequence is TGTGCCATCAGTCCCAAAGTAAGGGGATATAACACTGAAGCTTTCTTT.

The V call is TRBV9, the J call TRBJ1-5; D is unresolved. The germline CDR1 and CDR2 sequences are SGDLS and YYNGEE. Trimming took 0 bases from V and 4 from J, leaving 11 bases between them. The CDR3 extends over 15 amino acids. The CDR3 loop reads CASSVGSHVNQPQHF. The CDR3 DNA reads TGTGCCAGCAGCGTAGGCAGTCACGTAAATCAGCCCCAGCATTTT.

This CDR3 is CASSVRLATTDTQYF. The CDR3 region has the DNA TGTGCCAGCAGCGTGCGGCTAGCGACGACAGATACGCAGTATTTT. The J gene is TRBJ2-3, the V gene TRBV9, with D tentatively TRBD2 (6 bases). V was pared by 2 bases and J by 3 bases, with 13 bases between. The CDR3 contains 15 residues. Germline loops: CDR1 SGDLS, CDR2 YYNGEE.

The sample holds one count of this clone. V gene TRBV19 combines with J gene TRBJ2-7; D is unclear. The V end lost 6 bases, the J end lost 4 bases, and 10 bases lay between the germline ends. In germline, CDR1 is LNHDA, CDR2 SQIVND (reference sequence). This CDR3 is built from 12 residues. This CDR3 is CASRADPYEQYF. Written as DNA, the CDR3 is TGTGCCAGTAGGGCAGATCCATACGAGCAGTACTTC.

The J gene is TRBJ2-5, the V gene TRBV4-1; 7 bases match TRBD2. This CDR3 spans 16 amino acids. Germline V lookup: CDR1 MGHRA, CDR2 YSYEKL. V shed 0 bases, J shed 1 base, and the junction held 5 bases outside the gene matches. This chain's CDR3 is CASSQDWRGIQETQYF. CDR3 in DNA: TGCGCCAGCAGCCAAGATTGGCGGGGGATCCAAGAGACCCAGTACTTC.

The V call is TRBV27, the J call TRBJ1-1; TRBD1 aligns across 8 bases. The CDR3 runs 13 residues. CDR1 and CDR2 from the germline V gene are MNHEY and SMNVEV (reference sequence). Trimming at V came to 9 bases and at J to 0 bases, leaving 3 bases not matched to a gene. The CDR3 loop reads CASRDRLNTEAFF. DNA of the CDR3: TGTGCCAGTAGGGACAGGTTGAACACTGAAGCTTTCTTT.

This chain uses TRBV5-6 with TRBJ2-2; 7 bases line up with TRBD2. J was trimmed by 2 bases and V by 0 bases; bases with no gene match: 4. CDR3 length equals 16 residues. The germline CDR1 and CDR2 sequences are SGHDT and YYEEEE. CDR3 coding DNA: TGTGCCAGCAGCTTGGTCTCTAGCGGCAACACCGGGGAGCTGTTTTTT. It is translated as CASSLVSSGNTGELFF.

The chain is built from TRBV20-1 and TRBJ2-5, with D uncertain. The CDR3 is made up of 10 amino acids. The germline V and J ends were trimmed by 3 bases and 5 bases, with 4 bases remaining between them. Per germline, CDR1 DFQATT and CDR2 SNEGSKA (reference sequence). The CDR3 here is CSASAETQYF. The CDR3 DNA follows: TGCAGTGCTAGCGCGGAGACCCAGTACTTC.

The chain is built from TRBV27 and TRBJ1-3; 9 bases fit TRBD1. CDR3 length equals 12 residues. V was pared by 8 bases and J by 7 bases, with 3 bases of the junction left unmatched. Germline V gene lookup returns CDR1 MNHEY and CDR2 SMNVEV (reference sequence). The CDR3 reads CASGTGGNTIYF. The DNA for the CDR3 is TGTGCCAGCGGTACAGGGGGCAACACCATATATTTT.

The chain employs TRBV7-2 and TRBJ2-1; 9 nucleotides align to TRBD2. The germline V gene has CDR1 SGHTA and CDR2 FQGNSA. The CDR3 has 15 amino acids. V gave up 3 bases and J gave up 6 bases; unmatched junction bases: 6. In nucleotides, the CDR3 is TGTGCCAGCAGCTTGACCAGCGGGAGGTTCAATGAGCAGTTCTTC. Amino acid sequence: CASSLTSGRFNEQFF.

The chain uses TRBV19 and TRBJ2-7; D is unresolved. Germline V CDR1 and CDR2: LNHDA, SQIVND (reference sequence). The germline V and J ends were trimmed by 4 bases and 3 bases, with 4 bases remaining between them. This CDR3 spans 11 amino acids. CDR3 in amino acids: CASSNSYEQYF. The CDR3 DNA is TGTGCCAGTAGTAACAGCTACGAGCAGTACTTC.

This clone showed up just once. This chain joins TRBV15 and TRBJ2-1; the D gene is possibly TRBD2 (6 bases). Trimming stripped 4 bases from V and 1 base from J, with 11 bases between. Germline V gives CDR1 LNHNV, CDR2 YYDKDF (reference sequence). The CDR3 covers 15 residues. CDR3 DNA: TGTGCCACCAGCATAAGCCGGGGGTCCTACAATGAGCAGTTCTTC. The encoded protein is CATSISRGSYNEQFF.

V gene TRBV2 combines with J gene TRBJ2-7; 8 bases are a match to TRBD1. The length of the CDR3 is 18 residues. Trimming cost V 7 bases and J 6 bases; bases outside gene matches: 23. Germline CDR1 and CDR2: SNHLY and FYNNEI. The CDR3, as DNA: TGTGCCAGCACCCACGGGGTCAGAGGGGCAGGGGGCTTATCCGAGCAGTACTTC. It translates to CASTHGVRGAGGLSEQYF.

V and J are TRBV27 and TRBJ1-5, with 7 bases identical to TRBD1. Trimming at V came to 0 bases and at J to 3 bases, leaving 2 bases not matched to a gene. The CDR3 spans 15 residues. Germline assignment: CDR1 MNHEY and CDR2 SMNVEV (reference sequence). This chain's CDR3 is CASSLSGGPNQPQHF. The CDR3 nucleotides are TGTGCCAGCAGTTTATCAGGGGGCCCCAATCAGCCCCAGCATTTT.

The chain has TRBV29-1 and TRBJ2-1; 10 bases match TRBD2. The CDR3 consists of 14 residues. CDR1 and CDR2 from the germline V gene are SQVTM and ANQGSEA. After removal of 8 bases from V and 0 bases from J, the junction contained 4 bases not matched to a gene. Here the CDR3 DNA reads TGCAGCCTTACTAGCGGGACCTCCTACAATGAGCAGTTCTTC. Residues: CSLTSGTSYNEQFF.

The rearrangement uses TRBV6-6 and TRBJ2-1; 7 bases match TRBD1. Germline CDR1 reads MNHNY; CDR2 reads SVGAGI (reference sequence). The CDR3 extends over 15 amino acids. Trimming at V came to 1 base and at J to 5 bases, leaving 5 bases not matched to a gene. The CDR3 bases are TGTGCCAGCAGTTACTATCGGGACAGCAACAATGAGCAGTTCTTC. Translating it yields CASSYYRDSNNEQFF.

The V call is TRBV4-2, the J call TRBJ1-5; D may be TRBD1 (5 bases). Trimming stripped 4 bases from V and 3 bases from J, with 10 bases between. The germline V gene encodes CDR1 LGHNA and CDR2 YNFKEQ. CDR3 size: 14 residues. The CDR3 DNA follows: TGTGCCAGCAGCCGCGACAGCGCCAATCAGCCCCAGCATTTT. It codes for CASSRDSANQPQHF.

V usage is TRBV30 and J usage is TRBJ2-5, with D maybe TRBD2 (5 bases). CDR1 is GTSNPN, CDR2 SVGIG, per germline (reference sequence). The germline V and J ends were trimmed by 0 bases and 5 bases, with 16 bases remaining between them. This CDR3 contains 15 residues. The CDR3 sequence is CAWSVWSGSWETQYF. CDR3 sequence (DNA): TGTGCCTGGAGTGTCTGGTCGGGGAGTTGGGAGACCCAGTACTTC.